The text below deals with one TCR beta chain. Its matching antigen is unknown. This entry is derived from a study of cytomegalovirus exposure and HLA in healthy donors. Study-wide results and caveats: According to the study, 160 or so TCR beta chains were cytomegalovirus-associated.

The V end lost 4 bases, the J end lost 4 bases, and 15 bases lay between the germline ends. The CDR3 totals 15 residues. Germline lookup yields CDR1 SGHDT and CDR2 YYEEEE. Researchers ran the PCR with 60 Vbeta and 13 Jbeta primers. Here immunoSEQ multiplex PCR was the method, and the copy in TCRdb shows in-frame clones only, minus some. The sample shows roughly 230,000 clones, nearly 95% of them seen only once. This chain links TRBV5-6 with TRBJ1-3; TRBD1 is a possible D gene (6 bases). Sequencing was performed on PBMCs. The source of this sequence is a girl aged 2-10 years in good health and CMV-seronegative. CDR3 bases: TGTGCCAGCAGCCCCTTGGGCAGGGGAGGAAACACCATATATTTT. Translating gives CASSPLGRGGNTIYF.